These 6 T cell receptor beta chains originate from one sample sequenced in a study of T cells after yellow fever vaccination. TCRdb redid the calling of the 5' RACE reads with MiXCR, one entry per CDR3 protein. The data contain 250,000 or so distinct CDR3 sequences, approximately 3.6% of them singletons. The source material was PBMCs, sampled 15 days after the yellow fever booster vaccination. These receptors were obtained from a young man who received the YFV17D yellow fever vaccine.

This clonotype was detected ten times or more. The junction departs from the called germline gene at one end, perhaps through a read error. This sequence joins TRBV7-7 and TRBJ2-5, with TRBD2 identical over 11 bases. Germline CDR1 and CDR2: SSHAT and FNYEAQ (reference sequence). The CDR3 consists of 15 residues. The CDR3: CASSAGTSGPETQYF. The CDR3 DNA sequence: TGTGCTAGCAGTGCCGGGACTAGCGGCCCCGAGACCCAGTACTTC.

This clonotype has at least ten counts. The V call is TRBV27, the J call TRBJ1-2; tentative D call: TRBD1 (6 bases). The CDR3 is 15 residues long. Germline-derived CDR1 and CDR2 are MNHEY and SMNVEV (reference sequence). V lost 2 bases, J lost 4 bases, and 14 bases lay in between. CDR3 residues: CASSLRWTEFYGYTF. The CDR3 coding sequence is TGTGCCAGCAGTTTAAGGTGGACAGAGTTCTATGGCTACACCTTC.

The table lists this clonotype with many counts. CDR3 bases: TGTGCCAGCAAGGAAATCACTGCAACAAACACCGGGGAGCTGTTTTTT. Its translation is CASKEITATNTGELFF. The chain links TRBV2 to TRBJ2-2; D is unclear. Trimming removed 7 bases at V and 2 bases at J, with 17 bases between. This CDR3 has 16 residues. CDR1 SNHLY and CDR2 FYNNEI come from the germline V gene. The complete variable domain, with remaining parts taken from reference TRBV2 and TRBJ2-2, reads EPEVTQTPSHQVTQMGQEVILRCVPISNHLYFYWYRQILGQKVEFLVSFYNNEISEKSEIFDDQFSVERPDGSNFTLKIRSTKLEDSAMYFCASKEITATNTGELFFGEGSRLTVL.

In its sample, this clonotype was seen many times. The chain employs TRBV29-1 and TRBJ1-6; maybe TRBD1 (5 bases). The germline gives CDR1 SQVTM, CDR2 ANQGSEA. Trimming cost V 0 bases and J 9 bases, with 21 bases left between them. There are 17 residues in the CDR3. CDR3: CSVEDVAHGQARSPLHF. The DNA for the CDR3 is TGCAGCGTTGAAGATGTGGCACATGGACAAGCACGTTCACCCCTCCACTTT.

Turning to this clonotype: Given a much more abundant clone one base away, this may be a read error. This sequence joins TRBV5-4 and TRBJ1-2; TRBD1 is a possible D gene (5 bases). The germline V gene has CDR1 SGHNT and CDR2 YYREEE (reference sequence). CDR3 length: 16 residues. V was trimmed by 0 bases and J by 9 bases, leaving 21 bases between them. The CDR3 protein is CASSLAGQGGNRSYTF. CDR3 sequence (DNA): TGTGCCAGCAGCTTGGCCGGCCAGGGAGGGAATCGTAGCTACACCTTC.

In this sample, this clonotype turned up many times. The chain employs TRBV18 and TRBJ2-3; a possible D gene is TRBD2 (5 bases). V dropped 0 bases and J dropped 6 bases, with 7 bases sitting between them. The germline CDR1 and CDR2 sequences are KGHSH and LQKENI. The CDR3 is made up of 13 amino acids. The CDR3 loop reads CASSPPTIDTQYF. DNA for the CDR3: TGTGCCAGCTCACCACCGACTATTGATACGCAGTATTTT.